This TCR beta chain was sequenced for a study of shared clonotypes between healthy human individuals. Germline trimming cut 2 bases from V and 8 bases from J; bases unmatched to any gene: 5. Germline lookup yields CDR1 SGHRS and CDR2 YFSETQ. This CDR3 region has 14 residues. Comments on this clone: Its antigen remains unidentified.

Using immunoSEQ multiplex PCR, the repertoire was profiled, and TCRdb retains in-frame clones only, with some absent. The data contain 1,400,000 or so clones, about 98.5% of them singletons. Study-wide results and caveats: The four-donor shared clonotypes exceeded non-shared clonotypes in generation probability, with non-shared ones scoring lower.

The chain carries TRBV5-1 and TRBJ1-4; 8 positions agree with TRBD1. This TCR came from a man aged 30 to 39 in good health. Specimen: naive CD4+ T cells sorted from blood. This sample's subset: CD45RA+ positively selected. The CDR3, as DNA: TGCGCCAGCAGCTTCGGACAGGGTGAAGAAAAACTGTTTTTT. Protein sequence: CASSFGQGEEKLFF.